These T cell receptor beta chains were read from a single sample in a study of OX40 agonist ivuxolimab in advanced cancers. The repertoire was sequenced with immunoSEQ multiplex PCR; TCRdb's copy has only in-frame clones and lacks some. The sample carries tens of thousands of clones, roughly 85% recorded once. This specimen consisted of CD4+ or CD8+ T cells sorted from blood, obtained in a trial of the OX40 agonist ivuxolimab. These receptors were obtained from an adult with an advanced solid tumor such as melanoma, head and neck, liver or kidney cancer. CDR3s include the opening cysteine and the closing phenylalanine or tryptophan. A D gene is named only where the DNA matches it firmly. Some rows mark clone size as missing; the rest say once, few, many or name a class of expanded clone.

TRBJ2-1 | NA | TRBV28 | TRBD1 | CASSFAGTGGNEQFF | TGTGCCAGCAGTTTTGCCGGGACAGGGGGCAATGAGCAGTTCTTC
TRBJ1-1 | NA | TRBV9 | TRBD1 | CASSASGDSYMNTEAFF | TGTGCCAGCAGCGCAAGTGGGGACAGCTACATGAACACTGAAGCTTTCTTT
TRBJ1-1 | NA | TRBV9 | NA | CASSGSGWGEAFF | TGTGCCAGCAGCGGCTCAGGGTGGGGTGAAGCTTTCTTT
TRBJ2-1 | NA | TRBV4-1 | NA | CASSSFAGGGGMLVEQFF | TGCGCCAGCAGCTCCTTCGCGGGTGGGGGCGGAATGTTAGTTGAGCAGTTCTTC
TRBJ1-4 | NA | TRBV7-8 | NA | CASSSWTETNEKLFF | TGTGCCAGCAGCTCATGGACAGAAACTAATGAAAAACTGTTTTTT
TRBJ2-1 | NA | TRBV12-5 | NA | CASGWDNEQFF | TGTGCTAGTGGTTGGGACAATGAGCAGTTCTTC
TRBJ1-1 | NA | TRBV15 | NA | CATSRDPSASTEAFF | TGTGCCACCAGCAGAGATCCATCCGCGAGCACTGAAGCTTTCTTT
TRBJ2-5 | NA | TRBV6-5 | TRBD2 | CASSYGPAGVGETQYF | TGTGCCAGCAGTTACGGTCCAGCGGGGGTTGGAGAGACCCAGTACTTC
TRBJ1-2 | NA | TRBV7-2 | NA | CASSSPGINYGYTF | TGTGCCAGCAGCTCCCCAGGGATCAACTATGGCTACACCTTC
TRBJ2-4 | NA | TRBV29-1 | NA | CSVEDLGPLRDNIQYF | TGCAGCGTCGAGGATCTAGGACCCCTTAGGGATAACATTCAGTACTTC
TRBJ2-1 | NA | TRBV7-6 | NA | CASSPIRTLYNEQFF | TGTGCCAGCAGCCCCATCCGGACACTATACAATGAGCAGTTCTTC
TRBJ2-3 | NA | TRBV9 | TRBD2 | CASSISSGGTDTQYF | TGTGCCAGCAGCATATCTAGCGGGGGGACAGATACGCAGTATTTT
TRBJ2-1 | NA | TRBV27 | TRBD1 | CASTGQYNEQFF | TGTGCCAGTACGGGACAGTACAATGAGCAGTTCTTC
TRBJ1-6 | NA | TRBV4-1 | NA | CASSQDQGSPPLHF | TGCGCCAGCAGCCAGGACCAGGGATCCCCACCCCTCCACTTT
TRBJ1-2 | once | TRBV4-1 | NA | CASSQVGNYGYTF | TGCGCCAGCAGCCAAGTAGGGAACTATGGCTACACCTTC
TRBJ2-1 | NA | TRBV4-1 | NA | CASTELGGNEQFF | TGCGCCAGCACCGAACTGGGGGGCAATGAGCAGTTCTTC
TRBJ1-1 | NA | TRBV4-3 | NA | CASSQDPTLGNTEAFF | TGCGCCAGCAGCCAAGATCCAACGTTGGGGAACACTGAAGCTTTCTTT
TRBJ2-1 | NA | TRBV7-8 | TRBD2 | CASSLPLAGAYNEQFF | TGTGCCAGCAGCTTACCTTTAGCGGGGGCCTACAATGAGCAGTTCTTC
TRBJ2-1 | NA | TRBV28 | NA | CASSFQGSYNEQFF | TGTGCCAGCAGTTTTCAGGGCTCCTACAATGAGCAGTTCTTC
TRBJ2-2 | NA | TRBV11-3 | NA | CASSPGPSPGELFF | TGTGCCAGCAGCCCCGGACCTTCACCCGGGGAGCTGTTTTTT
TRBJ1-1 | NA | TRBV6-5 | NA | CASSYSKGSLAFF | TGTGCCAGCAGTTACTCGAAGGGCAGCCTGGCTTTCTTT
TRBJ1-5 | NA | TRBV6-1 | NA | CASSELTEGQPQHF | TGTGCCAGCAGTGAATTGACAGAGGGACAGCCCCAGCATTTT
TRBJ2-5 | once | TRBV27 | NA | CASSLGGTQYF | TGTGCCAGCAGTTTAGGTGGGACCCAGTACTTC
TRBJ2-1 | NA | TRBV29-1 | NA | CSVEAGQDPGNEQFF | TGCAGCGTTGAAGCGGGACAAGATCCTGGCAATGAGCAGTTCTTC
TRBJ1-3 | NA | TRBV6-5 | NA | CASSYSGYAGNTIYF | TGTGCCAGCAGTTACTCCGGATACGCTGGAAACACCATATATTTT
TRBJ2-1 | few | TRBV7-9 | NA | CASSRVGLAPDNEQFF | TGTGCCAGCAGCCGAGTGGGGCTAGCCCCAGACAATGAGCAGTTCTTC
TRBJ2-7 | once | TRBV4-2 | NA | CASSQGGASYEQYF | TGTGCCAGCAGCCAAGGTGGGGCTTCCTACGAGCAGTACTTC
TRBJ2-5 | NA | TRBV9 | TRBD1 | CASSTGGAGETQYF | TGTGCCAGCAGTACAGGGGGCGCGGGGGAGACCCAGTACTTC
TRBJ1-5 | NA | TRBV13 | NA | CASSHGHNQPQHF | TGTGCCAGCAGCCACGGCCACAATCAGCCCCAGCATTTT
TRBJ1-4 | NA | TRBV9 | NA | CASSVGNNEKLFF | TGTGCCAGCAGCGTAGGGAATAATGAAAAACTGTTTTTT
TRBJ2-2 | NA | TRBV4-1 | NA | CASSGSNTGELFF | TGCGCCAGCTCCGGGAGCAACACCGGGGAGCTGTTTTTT
TRBJ2-5 | once | TRBV27 | NA | CASSAAAWETQYF | TGTGCCAGCAGTGCGGCGGCGTGGGAGACCCAGTACTTC
TRBJ1-5 | NA | TRBV5-6 | NA | CASSLHGDQPQHF | TGTGCCAGCAGCTTGCACGGAGATCAGCCCCAGCATTTT
TRBJ1-6 | NA | TRBV19 | NA | CASSIEQGPNSPLHF | TGTGCCAGTAGTATCGAACAGGGCCCTAATTCACCCCTCCACTTT
TRBJ1-1 | NA | TRBV7-8 | TRBD1 | CASSSRPIWTGNTEAFF | TGTGCCAGCAGCTCTCGACCGATCTGGACAGGGAACACTGAAGCTTTCTTT
TRBJ1-6 | NA | TRBV28 | NA | CASSSRGSYNSPLHF | TGTGCCAGCAGTTCGCGAGGGTCCTATAATTCACCCCTCCACTTT
TRBJ2-1 | NA | TRBV7-2 | NA | CASSPSSYNEQFF | TGTGCCAGCAGCCCGTCGAGTTACAATGAGCAGTTCTTC
TRBJ2-1 | NA | TRBV5-6 | NA | CASSQRDEQFF | TGTGCCAGCAGTCAAAGAGATGAGCAGTTCTTC
TRBJ2-3 | NA | TRBV6-5 | NA | CASTHAGQRTDTQYF | TGTGCCAGCACCCATGCGGGGCAGCGCACAGATACGCAGTATTTT
TRBJ1-6 | once | TRBV21-1 | NA | CASSKLAVSTPLHF | TGTGCCAGCAGCAAACTTGCAGTCTCGACACCCCTCCACTTT
TRBJ1-1 | NA | TRBV27 | NA | CASNSGQLGTEAFF | TGTGCCAGCAATAGCGGACAGCTGGGCACTGAAGCTTTCTTT
TRBJ1-1 | few | TRBV28 | NA | CASRSERLMNTEAFF | TGTGCCAGCCGAAGTGAGCGTTTAATGAACACTGAAGCTTTCTTT
TRBJ1-2 | NA | TRBV11-2 | NA | CASSPGFRSADGYTF | TGTGCCAGCAGCCCCGGGTTTAGGTCGGCAGATGGCTACACCTTC
TRBJ2-3 | NA | TRBV7-6 | TRBD1 | CASSLGQVSTDTQYF | TGTGCCAGCAGCTTGGGACAGGTCAGCACAGATACGCAGTATTTT
TRBJ2-3 | NA | TRBV9 | NA | CASSVASTDTQYF | TGTGCCAGCAGCGTGGCCAGCACAGATACGCAGTATTTT
TRBJ1-3 | NA | TRBV19 | NA | CASKETLSGNTIYF | TGTGCCAGTAAGGAGACCCTGTCAGGAAACACCATATATTTT
TRBJ2-7 | NA | TRBV7-3 | NA | CASSFGGPYEQYF | TGTGCCAGCAGCTTCGGGGGCCCCTACGAGCAGTACTTC
TRBJ1-2 | NA | TRBV4-3 | NA | CASSQVRGGTYGYTF | TGCGCCAGCAGCCAAGTTAGGGGGGGAACCTATGGCTACACCTTC
TRBJ2-1 | NA | TRBV7-2 | TRBD1 | CASSLTRDRDNEQFF | TGTGCCAGCAGCTTAACGCGGGACAGGGATAATGAGCAGTTCTTC
TRBJ1-1 | NA | TRBV27 | TRBD1 | CASSFWTGGNTEAFF | TGTGCCAGCAGCTTTTGGACAGGGGGGAACACTGAAGCTTTCTTT
TRBJ1-2 | NA | TRBV6-1 | NA | CASSAIGPYGYTF | TGTGCCAGCAGTGCTATAGGGCCCTACGGCTACACCTTC
TRBJ2-3 | NA | TRBV9 | NA | CASSHGGGSTDTQYF | TGTGCCAGCAGCCATGGCGGAGGGAGCACAGATACGCAGTATTTT